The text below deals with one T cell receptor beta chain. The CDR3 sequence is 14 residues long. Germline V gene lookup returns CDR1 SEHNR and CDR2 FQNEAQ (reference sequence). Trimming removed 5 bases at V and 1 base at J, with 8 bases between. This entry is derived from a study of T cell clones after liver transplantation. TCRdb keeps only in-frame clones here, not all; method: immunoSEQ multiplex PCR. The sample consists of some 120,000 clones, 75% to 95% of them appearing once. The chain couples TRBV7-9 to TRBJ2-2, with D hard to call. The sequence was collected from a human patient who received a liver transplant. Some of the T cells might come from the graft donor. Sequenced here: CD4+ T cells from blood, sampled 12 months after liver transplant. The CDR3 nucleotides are TGTGCCAGCAGCCCCTTCCAGAACACCGGGGAGCTGTTTTTT. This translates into CASSPFQNTGELFF.